These 21 T cell receptor beta chains share one sample of origin, sequenced in a study of T-cell memory formation after mild COVID-19 (dated by TCRdb to the early 2020s). Library method: 5' RACE. Data came from an Illumina NovaSeq 6000. Clones were called with MiXCR by TCRdb after fastp trimmed the public reads at Q25, and only in-frame beta chains were retained. Each CDR3 protein appears once, grouped with its most common genes and DNA. This sample lists a few hundred thousand distinct CDR3 sequences; less than 25% were detected once. The ten largest clones take up approximately 8.4% of the sample. The specimen sequenced was PBMCs or a T cell subset sorted from them (not recorded which). All receptors derive from an adult woman who had mild COVID-19 (a few samples of this study predate the infection). The sample titles of this study are shuffled in the database, so cell type and time point are left out; the donor was told from shared clones.

The chain links TRBV18 to TRBJ2-7; unclear D gene. Trimming cost V 1 base and J 1 base, with 17 bases left between them. This CDR3 spans 17 amino acids. Germline CDR1 and CDR2: KGHSH and LQKENI. The CDR3, as DNA: TGTGCCAGCTCACCACGGGGAAGCGATAAACTTTCCTACGAGCAGTACTTC. Amino acids: CASSPRGSDKLSYEQYF. The full variable domain, rest sourced from reference TRBV18 and TRBJ2-7, is NAGVMQNPRHLVRRRGQEARLRCSPMKGHSHVYWYRQLPEEGLKFMVYLQKENIIDESGMPKERFSAEFPKEGPSILRIQQVVRGDSAAYFCASSPRGSDKLSYEQYFGPGTRLTVT.

This clonotype has more than one count but fewer than ten. The rearrangement joins TRBV6-5 to TRBJ1-2; D is ambiguous. Germline V gene sequence: CDR1 MNHEY, CDR2 SVGAGI. Trimming took off 6 bases at V and 7 bases at J, with 15 bases between the two ends. There are 13 residues in the CDR3. CDR3: CASRLGPLGGYTF. The DNA for the CDR3 is TGTGCCAGCAGGCTCGGCCCTTTGGGTGGCTACACCTTC.

This chain links TRBV4-1 with TRBJ2-3; 7 bases line up with TRBD2. This CDR3 region has 14 residues. With V trimmed by 3 bases and J by 6 bases, 6 bases remained unmatched. Per germline, CDR1 MGHRA and CDR2 YSYEKL. The CDR3: CASSHGGGSDTQYF. The CDR3 nucleotides are TGCGCCAGCAGCCATGGGGGGGGTTCTGATACGCAGTATTTT.

This clonotype was detected only a few times. The genes are TRBV7-8 and TRBJ2-7, with unresolved D. Germline CDR1 SGHVS, CDR2 FQNEAQ. Trimming cost V 5 bases and J 2 bases, with 16 bases left between them. This CDR3 has 15 amino acids. CDR3 residues: CASSPWVRETYEQYF. In DNA form, the CDR3 reads TGTGCCAGCAGCCCTTGGGTGAGAGAGACCTACGAGCAGTACTTC.

The CDR3 coding sequence is TGTGCCAGCAGCCAAGGCGTCCAAGAGACCCAGTACTTC. It yields the protein CASSQGVQETQYF. This chain joins TRBV3-1 and TRBJ2-5; D remains unclear. The CDR3 extends over 13 amino acids. The V gene's germline CDR1 is LGHDT and CDR2 YNNKEL (reference sequence). Trimming removed 1 base at V and 1 base at J, with 4 bases between.

This clonotype has just a few counts. The chain uses TRBV6-2 or TRBV6-3 and TRBJ2-7, with 11 bases matching TRBD2. After removal of 5 bases from V and 4 bases from J, the junction contained 7 bases not matched to a gene. CDR1 is MNHEY, CDR2 SVGEGT, per germline. CDR3 length: 15 residues. This CDR3 is CASSDPTSGSYEQYF. DNA for the CDR3: TGTGCCAGCAGTGACCCCACTAGCGGGAGTTACGAGCAGTACTTC.

The chain employs TRBV7-6 and TRBJ2-3, with 10 bases that match TRBD2. CDR1 and CDR2 (germline): SGHVS, FNYEAQ. Trimming took 5 bases from V and 1 from J; bases not matched to a gene: 9. The CDR3 loop spans 17 amino acids. This CDR3 is CASSQQTSGARTDTQYF. CDR3 sequence (DNA): TGTGCCAGCAGCCAGCAAACTAGCGGGGCGCGCACAGATACGCAGTATTTT. The variable domain in full, completed from reference TRBV7-6 and TRBJ2-3, reads GAGVSQSPRYKVTKRGQDVALRCDPISGHVSLYWYRQALGQGPEFLTYFNYEAQQDKSGLPNDRFSAERPEGSISTLTIQRTEQRDSAMYRCASSQQTSGARTDTQYFGPGTRLTVL.

The table lists this clonotype with many counts. The V gene is TRBV20-1, the J gene TRBJ2-7; D might be TRBD1 (5 bases). There are 13 residues in the CDR3. CDR1 and CDR2 (germline): DFQATT, SNEGSKA (reference sequence). The V end lost 6 bases, the J end lost 1 base, and 13 bases lay between the germline ends. The CDR3 reads CSANNDRSYEQYF. The CDR3 nucleotides read TGCAGTGCGAATAACGACAGATCCTACGAGCAGTACTTC.

The chain employs TRBV3-1 and TRBJ2-1, with D perhaps TRBD1 (8 bases). The CDR3 runs 15 residues. From germline, CDR1 is LGHDT and CDR2 YNNKEL (reference sequence). Deletions cut 3 bases from V and 3 bases from J, with 12 bases between. DNA for the CDR3: TGTGCCAGCAGCCACGGGGGGACAGGCTACAATGAGCAGTTCTTC. Translating it yields CASSHGGTGYNEQFF.

This clonotype came up a few times. V usage is TRBV7-9 and J usage is TRBJ2-5, with D perhaps TRBD2 (5 bases). The CDR3 is 15 amino acids. The V end lost 5 bases, the J end lost 6 bases, and 19 bases lay between the germline ends. The germline gives CDR1 SEHNR, CDR2 FQNEAQ (reference sequence). The CDR3 here is CASSPWGEGMKTQYF. DNA for the CDR3: TGTGCCAGCAGCCCCTGGGGAGAAGGAATGAAGACCCAGTACTTC.

This clonotype was seen only a few times. The J gene is TRBJ2-1, the V gene TRBV6-2 or TRBV6-3; D remains unclear. CDR3 length equals 14 residues. CDR1 is MNHEY and CDR2 is SVGEGT in the germline V gene. Trimming shortened V by 5 bases and J by 6 bases, and 14 bases separated the two germline ends. In nucleotides, the CDR3 is TGTGCCAGCAGTACTTACAACCTATTCAATGAGCAGTTCTTC. This codes for CASSTYNLFNEQFF.

This clonotype occurred a few times. The chain has TRBV30 and TRBJ2-3; D is unresolved. CDR1 and CDR2 from the germline V gene are GTSNPN and SVGIG (reference sequence). With 5 bases removed from V and 1 base from J, the gap between germline ends came to 13 bases. The CDR3 consists of 14 residues. CDR3 nucleotides: TGTGCCTGGGACGAACTATGGGGCACAGATACGCAGTATTTT. Residues: CAWDELWGTDTQYF. Full variable domain (rest looked up from reference TRBV30 and TRBJ2-3): SQTIHQWPATLVQPVGSPLSLECTVEGTSNPNLYWYRQAAGRGLQLLFYSVGIGQISSEVPQNLSASRPQDRQFILSSKKLLLSDSGFYLCAWDELWGTDTQYFGPGTRLTVL.

This clonotype occurred a few times. The V and J genes are TRBV10-3 and TRBJ2-7, with a possible D match to TRBD2 (6 bases). CDR3 length equals 16 residues. Trimming cost V 3 bases and J 1 base, with 16 bases left between them. CDR1 is ENHRY, CDR2 SYGVKD, per germline. The CDR3 DNA is TGTGCCATCAGTGAAAGAACGGCGGGGATGTCCTACGAGCAGTACTTC. Amino acids: CAISERTAGMSYEQYF.

The V call is TRBV29-1, the J call TRBJ2-2; TRBD1 agrees at 11 bases. CDR3 length: 15 residues. The germline V gene encodes CDR1 SQVTM and CDR2 ANQGSEA. J lost 5 bases, V lost 5 bases, and 7 bases had no gene match. CDR3 residues: CSVNPGQGGTGELFF. The CDR3, as DNA: TGCAGCGTTAACCCGGGACAGGGGGGAACCGGGGAGCTGTTTTTT.

This chain joins TRBV11-2 and TRBJ1-1, with 8 bases identical to TRBD1. The CDR3 is 19 amino acids. Per germline, CDR1 SGHAT and CDR2 FQNNGV. After removal of 5 bases from V and 1 base from J, the junction contained 18 bases not matched to a gene. The CDR3 sequence: CASSDHLGIGDRGNTEAFF. CDR3 bases: TGTGCCAGCAGCGACCATCTCGGCATCGGAGACAGGGGGAACACTGAAGCTTTCTTT.

The J gene is TRBJ2-3, the V gene TRBV4-1; 8 positions match TRBD2. The CDR3 consists of 12 residues. Looked up from germline, CDR1 is MGHRA and CDR2 is YSYEKL. The V segment lost 3 bases and the J segment 13 bases; nucleotides outside the gene matches: 6. The DNA of the CDR3 is TGCGCCAGCAGCCATAGCGGGGAGGAGAAGTATTTT. Translating it yields CASSHSGEEKYF.

In its sample, this clonotype was seen a few times. The chain links TRBV18 to TRBJ2-1; D gene unclear. The CDR3 sequence is 14 residues long. The V end lost 3 bases, the J end lost 8 bases, and 14 bases lay between the germline ends. In germline, CDR1 is KGHSH, CDR2 LQKENI. The CDR3 DNA reads as TGTGCCAGCTCACCTTCCCCGACCGGCGATGAGCAGTTCTTC. Residues: CASSPSPTGDEQFF.

The chain uses TRBV12-3 or TRBV12-4 and TRBJ2-4; 9 positions agree with TRBD2. The CDR3 has 15 residues. After removal of 8 bases from V and 7 bases from J, the junction contained 12 bases not matched to a gene. CDR3 DNA sequence: TGTGCCAGCCTGGGAGCGGGGGGCTCTTTGAACATTCAGTACTTC. Amino acids: CASLGAGGSLNIQYF.

This clonotype was observed a handful of times. The genes are TRBV5-1 and TRBJ2-2, with 10 positions matching TRBD2. V trimming: 4 bases; J trimming: 7 bases; junction bases outside the gene matches: 10. Germline V gives CDR1 SGHRS, CDR2 YFSETQ. The CDR3 runs to 16 residues. The CDR3 nucleotides read TGCGCCAGCAGCACCGGGACTAGCGACGGGGTCGGGGAGCTGTTTTTT. It yields the protein CASSTGTSDGVGELFF.

The chain combines TRBV5-6 with TRBJ1-5; TRBD1 aligns across 7 bases. The CDR3 covers 14 residues. Germline assignment: CDR1 SGHDT and CDR2 YYEEEE. Trimming removed 6 bases from V and 7 bases from J; junction bases left unmatched: 10. The CDR3 bases are TGTGCCAGCACCCTGGGAGGGGGCAGGCAGCCCCAGCATTTT. Protein sequence: CASTLGGGRQPQHF.

This clonotype appeared a few times. This chain joins TRBV6-5 and TRBJ1-5; 9 bases are a match to TRBD1. The CDR3 loop spans 15 amino acids. The V and J ends lost 6 bases and 1 base, in that order; junction bases with no gene match: 4. Germline CDR1 and CDR2: MNHEY and SVGAGI. The CDR3 DNA reads as TGTGCCAGCAGACCACAGGGGGCAAGCAATCAGCCCCAGCATTTT. Translation: CASRPQGASNQPQHF.